This TCR beta chain was captured by sequencing in a study of T cells in Graves' hyperthyroidism and ophthalmopathy. V gave up 8 bases and J gave up 6 bases, with 13 bases separating them. This CDR3 has 13 amino acids. CDR1 is MNHNS and CDR2 is SASEGT in the germline V gene. Findings and limits, study-wide: With a median lead of 6.5 months before onset, the model predicted ophthalmopathy.

On this clonotype itself: Its antigen is unknown.

Amplification of TCR beta CDR3 regions used RNA as the template. The primer set for the first-round RT-PCR of the TCR CDR3 was HTBI. TCRdb re-analysed the multiplex PCR reads in MiXCR, keeping a single row per CDR3 protein. The profile shows nearly 250,000 distinct CDR3 sequences, less than 20% of them singletons. The chain joins TRBV6-1 to TRBJ1-4; D gene unclear. The sample taken for sequencing was blood. This receptor was obtained from a woman between 18 and 29 years old with Graves' ophthalmopathy. CDR3 sequence (DNA): TGTGCCAGCTCTCCCCTCCCACATGAAAAACTGTTTTTT. Its protein is CASSPLPHEKLFF.